The clone carrying this TCR beta chain was counted only a few times. These data originate in a study of shared clonotypes between healthy human individuals. Trimming removed 3 bases at V and 5 bases at J, with 10 bases between. This CDR3 spans 14 amino acids. Per the germline V gene, CDR1 is MNHEY and CDR2 is SMNVEV (reference sequence). TCRdb's table, derived via immunoSEQ multiplex PCR, lists solely in-frame clones and lacks some. This table holds a few million clones, 90% to 96% found once. The chain employs TRBV27 and TRBJ1-4; D perhaps matches TRBD1 (6 bases). The sample taken for sequencing was naive CD4+ T cells sorted from blood. Subset here: CD45RA+ positively selected. The TCR comes from a young man in good health. Here the CDR3 DNA reads TGTGCCAGCAGTTTCTGGGGGGCAAATGAAAAACTGTTTTTT. It specifies CASSFWGANEKLFF.